The 5 T cell receptor beta chains below were found in one sample sequenced in a study of blood T cells in healthy people across ages (dated by TCRdb to 2013 to 2016). The library was generated by 5' RACE. Sequencing instrument: Illumina HiSeq 2500. The second PCR ran for about 6 to 11 cycles and used a J-beta primer mix along with a sample-barcoded 5' primer. The public reads were reprocessed in TCRdb via fastp at Q25 and MiXCR, keeping in-frame beta chains. When rows share a CDR3 protein, they turn into one entry using the most common DNA and genes. Within this sample are approximately 1,000,000 distinct CDR3 sequences, with more than 40% of them counted one time only. 15% to 20% of the sample comes from the top ten. Sequencing used blood. The receptors here all came from a woman aged 55-75 years in good health.

The chain recombines TRBV5-1 with TRBJ2-1; D is possibly TRBD1 (5 bases). The CDR3 has 12 residues. With 0 bases removed from V and 10 bases from J, the gap between germline ends came to 8 bases. CDR1 and CDR2 from the germline V gene are SGHRS and YFSETQ. The CDR3 sequence is CASSLAPGEQFF. In DNA, the CDR3 is TGCGCCAGCAGCTTGGCCCCAGGGGAGCAGTTCTTC.

There are a few counts of this clonotype. The gene calls are TRBV6-1 and TRBJ1-5; no definite D call. Trimming took off 3 bases at V and 2 bases at J, with 17 bases between the two ends. The germline gives CDR1 MNHNS, CDR2 SASEGT. The CDR3 totals 17 residues. The chain's CDR3 is CASSETWPPRGNQPQHF. As DNA, the CDR3 is TGTGCCAGCAGTGAGACATGGCCTCCTAGGGGCAATCAGCCCCAGCATTTT.

The V gene is TRBV20-1, the J gene TRBJ2-5, with TRBD1 matching over 8 bases. The end of the DNA fits TRBJ2-7 better, so the J call may be wrong. The CDR3 sequence is 15 residues long. Germline CDR1 DFQATT, CDR2 SNEGSKA (reference sequence). The CDR3 DNA reads TGCAGTGCTAGAGGGGACCGGGACAGGTTCAACGAGCAGTACTTC. Amino acids: CSARGDRDRFNEQYF.

Comment on this clonotype: One base away lies a much larger clone, so this may be a sequencing read error. J is TRBJ2-7 and V is TRBV5-1; the D gene is possibly TRBD1 (6 bases). This CDR3 is built from 13 residues. Germline loops: CDR1 SGHRS, CDR2 YFSETQ. Trimming took off 7 bases at V and 2 bases at J, with 13 bases between the two ends. The CDR3 DNA is TGCGCCAGCGGCTCAGGACAGACCTACGAGCAGTACTTC. Its translation is CASGSGQTYEQYF.

This clonotype was seen a few times. One end of the junction is discordant with germline, which a read error may explain. The V and J genes are TRBV5-1 and TRBJ1-4; D not certain. Germline V gene sequence: CDR1 SGHRS, CDR2 YFSETQ. The CDR3 has 14 amino acids. The chain's CDR3 is CASSLFGSNEKLFF. In nucleotides, the CDR3 is TGCGCCAGCAGCTTGTTTGGATCTAACGAAAAACTGTTTTTT. Full variable domain (outside the CDR3, taken from reference TRBV5-1 and TRBJ1-4): KAGVTQTPRYLIKTRGQQVTLSCSPISGHRSVSWYQQTPGQGLQFLFEYFSETQRNKGNFPGRFSGRQFSNSRSEMNVSTLELGDSALYLCASSLFGSNEKLFFGSGTQLSVL.